This section outlines one T cell receptor (beta chain) sequence together with its context. Sequenced by immunoSEQ multiplex PCR; TCRdb stores in-frame clones only, minus some. The sample shows approximately 26,000 clones, around four fifths of them seen only once. The length of the CDR3 is 15 residues. Germline V gives CDR1 MGHRA, CDR2 YSYEKL. The V end was cut by 1 base, the J end by 3 bases, with 12 bases between. These data originate in a study of T cells in localized non-small cell lung cancer. The TCR sequence derives from a woman aged 40 to 75 with stage I lung adenocarcinoma. The sequencing here drew on peripheral blood, taken before any cancer treatment. This rearrangement joins TRBV4-1 to TRBJ1-1; D gene uncertain. The CDR3 spells CASSQAKAGDTEAFF. The CDR3 coding sequence is TGCGCCAGCAGCCAAGCCAAGGCCGGAGACACTGAAGCTTTCTTT.